This TCR beta chain was sequenced during a study of blood T cell repertoires in COVID-19. Looking at the study overall: Sites across the United States, Italy and Spain contributed samples from acute and convalescent COVID-19. Sample material is recorded as cDNA or gDNA derived from T cells, B-cell-depleted T cells, or PBMCs.

Original data processing: Amplified reference gene primers provided the basis for estimating nucleated cell counts. TCRdb keeps only in-frame clones here, not all; method: immunoSEQ multiplex PCR. The V and J calls and the clone size are those of that table, but D and trimming were determined from the DNA. Of over 250,000 clones listed, around nine tenths are singletons. This CDR3 is 16 amino acids long. V lost 2 bases and J 7 bases, leaving 18 bases between the germline ends. From germline, CDR1 is MNHEY and CDR2 SVGAGI. This rearrangement joins TRBV6-5 to TRBJ2-1; perhaps TRBD2 as D (7 bases). This clonotype was obtained from a woman in her sixties or seventies with acute or convalescent COVID-19. The sequencing input was peripheral blood. The CDR3 coding sequence is TGTGCCAGCAGTTACAACCGGGGGGCCTCCGGGAATGAGCAGTTCTTC. Translated, it gives CASSYNRGASGNEQFF.